The sequence of this T cell receptor beta chain was determined in a study of spatial heterogeneity in lung cancer. The CDR3 extends over 16 amino acids. Germline-derived CDR1 and CDR2 are SGHRS and YFSETQ. Trimming removed 1 base from V and 5 bases from J, with 18 bases in between. Time point denoted: blood at routine non-recurrence follow-up after resection. Each CDR3 protein gets one entry after TCRdb re-called the 5' RACE reads with MiXCR. The sample includes about 47,000 distinct CDR3 sequences, approximately 12% seen only once; the top ten take roughly 32%. This chain uses TRBV5-1 with TRBJ1-1; weak D call: TRBD1 (5 bases). Sequenced here: PBMCs, sampled at follow-up. This clonotype originated in a male donor with early-stage non-small cell lung cancer. Here the CDR3 reads CASSLQGGRLNTEAFF. CDR3 nucleotides: TGCGCCAGCAGCTTGCAGGGAGGAAGGTTAAATACTGAAGCTTTCTTT.